This TCR beta chain was captured in a study of cytomegalovirus exposure and HLA in healthy donors (dated by TCRdb to the late 2010s). Concerning the study at large: An earlier analysis of approximately 640 of the donors reported 250 to 300 Gb of sequence data and 100 million to 130 million unique TCR beta sequences from about 180 million T cells. Around 320 gigabases of sequencing data and 70 million to 85 million unique TCR sequences were included in an early release covering roughly 700 HLA-typed donors. Among the roughly 400 genotyped donors, approximately 81% belonged to the genetic ancestry cluster associated with self-reported Caucasian donors. The aim of the study was to test whether cataloging public T cell receptors could identify signatures of past pathogen exposure. Using immunosequencing, the study profiled T cell repertoires from some 670 subjects and related those repertoires to cytomegalovirus serostatus. Along with the roughly 700-subject first cohort, a separate validation cohort of around 110 different subjects was used. To predict cytomegalovirus infection status, the study combined high-throughput TCR immunosequencing, statistical association of individual TCRs with disease status, and machine learning. In a later analysis, previously published TCR beta repertoires from 666 donors were re-analyzed and high-resolution HLA genotyping was added so that TCR occurrence patterns could be studied. In the later analysis, no new phenotypic data were used to find candidate immune exposures; instead, reliance was placed on TCR beta sequences and their occurrence across donors. In an earlier analysis of 587 of the donors, high-throughput TCR beta sequencing was used to judge whether each TCR beta V gene segment behaved as functional or pseudogenic. Donor age, sex, ethnicity and CMV serostatus were compiled together with the repertoire data. Genome-wide SNP genotypes for about 55% of the roughly 670 donors were used in a later genetic analysis, which treated that subset as a discovery cohort. Every repertoire in the discovery cohort had been generated on one and the same sequencing platform. Both class I and class II loci were covered by HLA typing, at four-digit resolution. The number of typed donors differed by locus: roughly 620-630 for A, B, C, DRB1 and DQB1; roughly 510 for DQA1; around 580 for DPA1; and some 470 for DPB1. Several DR-DQ haplotypes were treated as single units for association and clustering because of strong linkage in the cohort. Across 300 to 400 genotyped donors of the cohort, an average of roughly 250,000 unique TCR beta nucleotide sequences per donor were sequenced, and approximately 17% of those sequences were non-productive. What the authors observed across the whole study: Compared with the 666-donor mean, donors in an Asian-associated ancestry cluster had fewer N-insertions in productive TCRs, according to a later genetic analysis. A group of highly shared sequence variants was considered likely to be a technical artifact of the sequencing pipeline. At a false discovery rate of 0.05, a later analysis linked fewer than 20,000 TCR beta sequences to specific HLA alleles. In a later analysis, HLA-associated TCR beta chains showed more clonal expansion and lower generation probabilities than non-associated chains that were equally common. While some public TCRs were present in many individuals, most TCR sequences turned up only very rarely across donors. Broadly in line with IMGT annotations, most TCR beta V segments showed up in productive rearrangements about 87% or about 30% of the time in an earlier analysis of approximately 640 of the donors. Linkage disequilibrium might explain the correlated functional status among segregating V segments, but an unknown experimental factor could not be ruled out. A total of around 150 TCR beta chains were listed by the study as associated with cytomegalovirus. When HLA alleles, especially DR and DQ, strongly co-occurred, TCR associations were difficult to assign to individual alleles. Roughly uniform sequencing depth across donors was assumed in presence/absence analyses, although this assumption may not hold. In both the original and validation cohorts, the classifier was reported to diagnose cytomegalovirus status with high specificity and sensitivity. In vitro tests confirmed that a few of the cytomegalovirus-associated TCR beta chains recognize cytomegalovirus antigens. CMV serostatus was the only immune exposure information available for the cohort. In a later analysis, several top co-occurrence clusters were reported to appear linked to parvovirus B19, influenza, CMV and Epstein-Barr virus. V-gene and J-gene trimming of TCR beta chains was associated with a missense DCLRE1C variant in a later genetic analysis, and the association was replicated in an independent cohort. A further reported finding was that TCR beta sequences accurately predicted the HLA-A and HLA-B alleles for most subjects in the first cohort. The 87-base-pair reads could not distinguish some IMGT-functional V segments, including TRBV6-2 and TRBV6-3, so those segments were excluded. Because HLA typing was missing for some donors at each locus, association tests included only the typed subset. The authors suggested that the approach could potentially be extended to other disease states and immunological phenotypes. According to a later analysis, TCR association rates differed among HLA loci, with DRB1 alleles showing the most associated TCRs and HLA-C alleles showing the fewest. The earlier analysis of approximately 540 of the donors excluded some 15 rarely observed V segments, including chromosome 9 orphons, because counts were too low. Only TCR beta chains were sequenced in this cohort, and the absence of alpha or paired-chain data limited detectable features. A later analysis found that most CMV-associated TCR beta chains appeared HLA-restricted, with HLA associations seemingly driven largely by CMV exposure.

The cohort consisted of 670 or so healthy bone marrow donors. At the time of sampling, every cohort member was nominally healthy, though immune exposures that went unrecorded were likely present. The donor tested CMV seronegative and was one of the 352 seronegative cohort members. Each donor provided a peripheral blood sample, and peripheral blood mononuclear cells were used for TCR beta sequencing. The Qiagen DNeasy Blood Extraction Kit was used to extract genomic DNA from the blood cell samples. Between the V and J ends, shortened by 6 bases and 2 bases respectively, the junction contains 13 bases. CDR1 and CDR2 (MDHEN, SYDVKM) derive from the germline V gene. The CDR3 holds 14 amino acids from the cysteine to the phenylalanine. The entry retains the CDR3 DNA only, 42 bases that are in frame from base 1. Libraries were built with the immunoSEQ multiplex PCR assay. The multiplex PCR relied on a mix of 60 forward primers for TCR Vbeta segments and 13 reverse primers for TCR Jbeta segments. Amplification of the CDR3 region of rearranged TCR beta genes was performed with a multiplex PCR assay on genomic DNA. The amplified TCR beta libraries were sequenced on the Illumina HiSeq System as 87-base-pair reads. Concerning the study's data processing: In a later analysis, some 80 million unique TCR beta chains were counted across the 650 to 700 repertoires, and approximately 11 million of these chains were shared by at least two donors. Raw reads were error-corrected and collapsed into unique sequences with a nearest-neighbor algorithm that merged closely related sequences to remove PCR and sequencing errors. Alignment of CDR3 sequences to IMGT reference sequences was used to assign V, D and J gene segments. For a sequence to be retained, a match of at least six nucleotides was required to both a V gene segment and a J gene segment. Rearrangements were classified as productive when the CDR3 lacked stop codons and remained in frame with V and J, and all other rearrangements were classified as non-productive. Following IMGT convention, CDR3 was defined as the stretch from the second conserved V-encoded cysteine up to the conserved J-encoded phenylalanine. The earlier analysis of approximately 590 of the donors excluded any sequence lacking an unambiguous match to a single V gene segment. In an earlier analysis of about 590 of the donors, a V segment was called functional when productive rearrangements were above 56.7%, and segregating when the standard deviation between donors exceeded 5%. A statistical classification framework was developed to diagnose cytomegalovirus status using the catalog of TCR beta chain sequences. In a later analysis, V and J genes were assigned by comparing TCR nucleotide sequences against IMGT/GENE-DB human TR gene sequences. A later analysis assigned CDR3 sequences and most-parsimonious VDJ recombination scenarios with the TCRdist pipeline. A later analysis defined each TCR beta chain by its CDR3 amino acid sequence plus V-gene family, and excluded reads lacking a unique V-gene family. To address suspected cross-contamination and a sequencing artifact, a later analysis removed some 620 highly shared, low-generation-probability nucleotide sequences. In a later analysis, a clonal expansion index was calculated for each public chain from normalized within-repertoire ranks of inferred template counts. In a later analysis, generation probabilities were computed with a VDJ recombination model fitted to out-of-frame rearrangements, and the resulting probabilities were checked against IGoR. In a later analysis, hypergeometric tests were used to score TCR-TCR, TCR-HLA and TCR-CMV co-occurrence, with a repertoire-size bias correction applied to TCR pairs. In a later analysis, false discovery rates were estimated by permuting HLA or CMV assignments 20 times. In a later analysis, co-occurring TCRs were grouped using DBSCAN, and TCRdist sequence similarity was added for clustering within HLA-allele-positive subsets. Co-occurrence clustering excluded repertoires with fewer than 30,000 or more than 120,000 public chains, plus five with anomalous nucleotide sharing. Imported from immuneACCESS, the table was reduced by TCRdb to in-frame sequences with V and J called. These copies leave out some clones; in studies compared against another copy, an unresolved V gene accounts for under half, and the cause of the remainder is not known. V and J calls and clone size come straight from that table; D and trimming were deduced from the DNA. The sample contains about 140,000 clones, approximately 79% of them found a single time. In total, the top ten clones hold 1.2% of the sample.

This clone was picked up one time. The antigen it binds to is not known. Base qualities are not recorded, but no much larger clone differs from it by a single base. The sequence was obtained from a female donor in good health and CMV-seronegative. The rearrangement joined TRBV28 to TRBJ2-5; the D region possibly corresponds to TRBD1 (5 bases align). The sequenced material came from PBMCs. The CDR3 region reads CASRSATGQETQYF. The DNA sequence is given as TGTGCCAGCAGGTCGGCAACAGGACAAGAGACCCAGTACTTC. Supplemented by the reference TRBV28 and TRBJ2-5 proteins around the CDR3, the complete variable domain is DVKVTQSSRYLVKRTGEKVFLECVQDMDHENMFWYRQDPGLGLRLIYFSYDVKMKEKGDIPEGYSVSREKKERFSLILESASTNQTSMYLCASRSATGQETQYFGPGTRLLVL.